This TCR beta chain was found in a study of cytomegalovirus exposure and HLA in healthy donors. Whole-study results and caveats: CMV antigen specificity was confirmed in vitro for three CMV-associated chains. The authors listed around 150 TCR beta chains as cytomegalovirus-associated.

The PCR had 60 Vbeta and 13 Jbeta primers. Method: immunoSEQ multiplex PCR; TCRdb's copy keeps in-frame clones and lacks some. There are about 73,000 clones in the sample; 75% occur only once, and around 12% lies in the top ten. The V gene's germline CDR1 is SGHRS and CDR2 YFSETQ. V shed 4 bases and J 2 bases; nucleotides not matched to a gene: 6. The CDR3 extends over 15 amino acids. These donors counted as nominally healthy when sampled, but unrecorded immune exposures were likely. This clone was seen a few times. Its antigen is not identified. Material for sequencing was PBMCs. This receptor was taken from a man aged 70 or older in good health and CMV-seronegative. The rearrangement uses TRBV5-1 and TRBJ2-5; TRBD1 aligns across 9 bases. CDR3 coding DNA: TGCGCCAGCAGCCTATACAGGGGGCGACAAGAGACCCAGTACTTC. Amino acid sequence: CASSLYRGRQETQYF.